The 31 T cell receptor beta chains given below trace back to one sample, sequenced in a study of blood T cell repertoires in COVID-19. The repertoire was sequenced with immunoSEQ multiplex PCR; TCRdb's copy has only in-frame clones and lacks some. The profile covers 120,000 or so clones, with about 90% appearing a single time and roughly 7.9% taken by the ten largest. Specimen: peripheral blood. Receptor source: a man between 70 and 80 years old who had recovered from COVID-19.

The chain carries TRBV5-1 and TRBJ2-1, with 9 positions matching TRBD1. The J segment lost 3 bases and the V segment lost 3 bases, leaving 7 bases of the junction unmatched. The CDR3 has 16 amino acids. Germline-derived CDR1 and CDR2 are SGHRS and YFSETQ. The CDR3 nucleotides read TGCGCCAGCAGCTCCGGGACAGGGAGCGGCTACAATGAGCAGTTCTTC. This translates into CASSSGTGSGYNEQFF.

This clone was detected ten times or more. CDR3 amino acids: CASSGTGGWSRYEQYF. CDR3 in DNA: TGCGCCAGCAGCGGGACAGGGGGCTGGAGTAGGTACGAGCAGTACTTC. The chain has TRBV5-1 and TRBJ2-7; TRBD1 aligns across 12 bases. V gave up 4 bases and J gave up 4 bases; unmatched junction bases: 9. Germline V gene sequence: CDR1 SGHRS, CDR2 YFSETQ. The CDR3 loop spans 16 amino acids.

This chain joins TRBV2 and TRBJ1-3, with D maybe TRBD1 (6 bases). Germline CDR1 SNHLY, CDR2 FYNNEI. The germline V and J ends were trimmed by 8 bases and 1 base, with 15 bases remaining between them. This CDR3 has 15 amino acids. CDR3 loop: CASQQRQGSGNTIYF. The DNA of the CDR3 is TGTGCCAGCCAACAACGGCAGGGGTCTGGAAACACCATATATTTT.

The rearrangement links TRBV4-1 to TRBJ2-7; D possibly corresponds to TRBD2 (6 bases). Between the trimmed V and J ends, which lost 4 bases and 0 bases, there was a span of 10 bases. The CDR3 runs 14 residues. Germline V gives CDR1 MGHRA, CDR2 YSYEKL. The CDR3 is CASSRGTNSYEQYF. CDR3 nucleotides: TGCGCCAGCAGCCGCGGGACGAACTCCTACGAGCAGTACTTC.

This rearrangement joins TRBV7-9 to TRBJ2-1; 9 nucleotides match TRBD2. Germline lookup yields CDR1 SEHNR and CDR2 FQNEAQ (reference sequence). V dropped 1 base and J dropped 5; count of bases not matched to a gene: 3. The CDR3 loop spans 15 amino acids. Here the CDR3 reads CASSLGLAGNNEQFF. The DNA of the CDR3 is TGTGCCAGCAGCTTAGGGCTAGCGGGAAACAATGAGCAGTTCTTC.

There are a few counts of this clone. CDR3 sequence reads: CASSRELAGVSYEQYF. CDR3 sequence (DNA): TGTGCCAGCAGCCGAGAACTAGCGGGAGTTTCATACGAGCAGTACTTC. The chain employs TRBV5-4 and TRBJ2-7; TRBD2 agrees at 11 bases. The CDR3 length is 16 residues. From germline, CDR1 is SGHNT and CDR2 YYREEE (reference sequence). V was clipped by 4 bases and J by 4 bases; unmatched bases: 10.

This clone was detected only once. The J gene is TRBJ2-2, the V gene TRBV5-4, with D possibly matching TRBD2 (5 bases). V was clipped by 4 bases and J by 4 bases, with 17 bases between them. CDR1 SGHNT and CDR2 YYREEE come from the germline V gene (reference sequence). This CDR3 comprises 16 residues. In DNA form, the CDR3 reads TGTGCCAGCAGCCGCGGGTCCTGGAGTTCCACCGGGGAGCTGTTTTTT. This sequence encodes CASSRGSWSSTGELFF.

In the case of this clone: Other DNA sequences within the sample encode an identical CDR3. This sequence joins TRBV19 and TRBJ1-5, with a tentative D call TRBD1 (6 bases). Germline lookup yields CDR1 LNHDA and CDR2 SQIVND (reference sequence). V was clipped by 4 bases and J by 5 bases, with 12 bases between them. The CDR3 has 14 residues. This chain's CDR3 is CASSTTGPDQPQHF. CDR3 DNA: TGTGCCAGTAGTACAACAGGGCCCGATCAGCCCCAGCATTTT.

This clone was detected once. The CDR3 nucleotides are TGTGCCACCAGCAGAGATCTCGGGCAGGGGCTCGAGCAGTACTTC. It yields the protein CATSRDLGQGLEQYF. V and J are TRBV15 and TRBJ2-7; TRBD1 is a possible D gene (6 bases). CDR3 length: 15 residues. Germline loops: CDR1 LNHNV, CDR2 YYDKDF (reference sequence). V was cut by 0 bases and J by 6 bases, with 15 bases left in between.

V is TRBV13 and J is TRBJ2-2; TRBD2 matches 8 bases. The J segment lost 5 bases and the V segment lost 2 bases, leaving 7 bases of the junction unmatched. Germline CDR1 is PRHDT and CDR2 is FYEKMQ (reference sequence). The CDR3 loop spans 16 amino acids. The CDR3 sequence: CASSLRVAGWTGELFF. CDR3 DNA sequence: TGTGCCAGCAGCTTAAGGGTAGCGGGGTGGACCGGGGAGCTGTTTTTT.

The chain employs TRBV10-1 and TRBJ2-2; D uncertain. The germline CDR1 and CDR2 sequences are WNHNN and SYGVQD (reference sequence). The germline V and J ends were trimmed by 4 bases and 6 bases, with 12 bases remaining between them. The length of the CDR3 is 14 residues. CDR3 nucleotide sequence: TGCGCCAGCAGTGTCGCCCCCCAGGCCGGGGAGCTGTTTTTT. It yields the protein CASSVAPQAGELFF.

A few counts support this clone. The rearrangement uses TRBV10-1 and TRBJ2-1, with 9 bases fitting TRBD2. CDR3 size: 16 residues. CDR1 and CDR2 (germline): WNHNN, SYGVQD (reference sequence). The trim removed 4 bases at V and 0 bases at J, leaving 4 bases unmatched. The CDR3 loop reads CASSATSGSSYNEQFF. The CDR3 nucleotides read TGCGCCAGCAGTGCGACTAGCGGCAGCTCCTACAATGAGCAGTTCTTC.

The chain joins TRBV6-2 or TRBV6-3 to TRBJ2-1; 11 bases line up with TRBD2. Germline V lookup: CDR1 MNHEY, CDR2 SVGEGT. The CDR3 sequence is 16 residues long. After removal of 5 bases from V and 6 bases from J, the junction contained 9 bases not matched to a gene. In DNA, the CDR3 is TGTGCCAGCAGTGCCATGAGACTAGCGGGACTCAATGAGCAGTTCTTC. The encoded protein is CASSAMRLAGLNEQFF.

The CDR3 nucleotides are TGCGCCAGCAGCCAAGTGGACAGGGAAGCCGGGGAGCTGTTTTTT. Its translation is CASSQVDREAGELFF. The chain combines TRBV4-1 with TRBJ2-2; 8 bases are a match to TRBD1. The CDR3 runs to 15 residues. Trimming removed 1 base from V and 6 bases from J; junction bases left unmatched: 4. From germline, CDR1 is MGHRA and CDR2 YSYEKL.

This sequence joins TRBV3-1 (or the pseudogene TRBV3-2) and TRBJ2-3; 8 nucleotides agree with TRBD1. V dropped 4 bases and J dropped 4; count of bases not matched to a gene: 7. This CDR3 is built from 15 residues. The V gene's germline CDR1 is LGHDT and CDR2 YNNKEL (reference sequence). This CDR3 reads CASSPGQGSADTQYF. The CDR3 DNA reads TGTGCCAGCAGCCCCGGACAGGGTAGTGCAGATACGCAGTATTTT.

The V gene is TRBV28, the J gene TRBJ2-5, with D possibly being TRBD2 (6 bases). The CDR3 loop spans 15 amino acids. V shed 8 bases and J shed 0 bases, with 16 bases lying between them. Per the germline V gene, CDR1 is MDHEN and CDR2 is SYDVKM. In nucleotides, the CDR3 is TGTGCCAGCGGATCAGGTGGGGGGTACCAAGAGACCCAGTACTTC. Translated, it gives CASGSGGGYQETQYF.

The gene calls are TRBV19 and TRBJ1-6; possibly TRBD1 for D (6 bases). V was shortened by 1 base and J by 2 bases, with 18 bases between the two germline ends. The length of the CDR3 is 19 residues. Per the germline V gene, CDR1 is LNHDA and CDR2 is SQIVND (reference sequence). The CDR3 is CASSIAGGLTPTYNSPLHF. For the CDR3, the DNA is TGTGCCAGTAGTATAGCGGGGGGCCTCACCCCAACCTATAATTCACCCCTCCACTTT.

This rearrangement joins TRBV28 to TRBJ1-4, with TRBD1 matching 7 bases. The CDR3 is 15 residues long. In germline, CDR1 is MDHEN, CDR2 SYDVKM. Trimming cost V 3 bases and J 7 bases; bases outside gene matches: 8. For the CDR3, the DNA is TGTGCCAGCAGTTTTTCCGGGACAGAAGCTGAAAAACTGTTTTTT. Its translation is CASSFSGTEAEKLFF.

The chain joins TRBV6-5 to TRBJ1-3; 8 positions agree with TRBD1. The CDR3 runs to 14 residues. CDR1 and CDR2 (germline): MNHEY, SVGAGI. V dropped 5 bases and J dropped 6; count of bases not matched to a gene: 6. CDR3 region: CASSPGGSLNTIYF. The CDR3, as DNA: TGTGCCAGCAGTCCAGGGGGCTCCTTAAACACCATATATTTT.

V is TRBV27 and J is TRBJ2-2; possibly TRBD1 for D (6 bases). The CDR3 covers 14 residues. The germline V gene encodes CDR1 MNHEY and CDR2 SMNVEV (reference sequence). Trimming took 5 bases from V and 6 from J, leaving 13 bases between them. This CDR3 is CASSRDRIPGELFF. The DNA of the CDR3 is TGTGCCAGCAGTCGCGACAGGATCCCCGGGGAGCTGTTTTTT.

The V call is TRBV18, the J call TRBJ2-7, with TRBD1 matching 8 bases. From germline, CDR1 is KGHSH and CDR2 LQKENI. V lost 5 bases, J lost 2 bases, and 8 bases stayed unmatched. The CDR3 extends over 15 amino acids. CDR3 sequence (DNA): TGTGCCAGCTCAATGGGACAGGCAACTACCTACGAGCAGTACTTC. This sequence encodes CASSMGQATTYEQYF.

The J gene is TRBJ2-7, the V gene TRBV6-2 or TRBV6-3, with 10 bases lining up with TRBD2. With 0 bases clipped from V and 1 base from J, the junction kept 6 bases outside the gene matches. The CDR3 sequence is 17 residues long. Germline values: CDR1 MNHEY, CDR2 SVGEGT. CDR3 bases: TGTGCCAGCAGTTACTCGCTAGCGGGAGTAACGTCCTACGAGCAGTACTTC. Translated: CASSYSLAGVTSYEQYF.

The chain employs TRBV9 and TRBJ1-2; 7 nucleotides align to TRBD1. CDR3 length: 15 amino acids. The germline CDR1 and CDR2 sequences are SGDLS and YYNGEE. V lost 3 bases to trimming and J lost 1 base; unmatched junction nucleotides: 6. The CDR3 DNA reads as TGTGCCAGCAGCGCTCGGGACAGCCATAACTATGGCTACACCTTC. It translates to CASSARDSHNYGYTF.

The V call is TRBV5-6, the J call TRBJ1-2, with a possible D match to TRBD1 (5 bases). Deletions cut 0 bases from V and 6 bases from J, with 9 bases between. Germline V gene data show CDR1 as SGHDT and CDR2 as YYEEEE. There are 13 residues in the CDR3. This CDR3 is CASSLARVDGYTF. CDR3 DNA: TGTGCCAGCAGCTTGGCCAGGGTGGATGGCTACACCTTC.

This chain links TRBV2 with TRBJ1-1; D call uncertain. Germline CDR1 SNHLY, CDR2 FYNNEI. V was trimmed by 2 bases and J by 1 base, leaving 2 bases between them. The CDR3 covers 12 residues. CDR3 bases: TGTGCCAGCAGTGAACAGAACACTGAAGCTTTCTTT. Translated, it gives CASSEQNTEAFF.

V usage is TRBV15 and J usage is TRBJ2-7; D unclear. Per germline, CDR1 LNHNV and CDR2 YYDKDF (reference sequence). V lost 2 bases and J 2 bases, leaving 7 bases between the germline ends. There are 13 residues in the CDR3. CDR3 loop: CATSRSPTYEQYF. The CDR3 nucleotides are TGTGCCACCAGCAGATCCCCTACCTACGAGCAGTACTTC.

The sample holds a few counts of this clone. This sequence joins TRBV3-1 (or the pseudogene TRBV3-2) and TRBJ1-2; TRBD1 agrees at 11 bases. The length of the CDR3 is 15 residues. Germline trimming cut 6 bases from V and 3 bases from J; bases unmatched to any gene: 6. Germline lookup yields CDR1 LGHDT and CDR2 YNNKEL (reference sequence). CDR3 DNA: TGTGCCAGCAGTAGAGGGACAGGGGGTGACTATGGCTACACCTTC. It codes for CASSRGTGGDYGYTF.

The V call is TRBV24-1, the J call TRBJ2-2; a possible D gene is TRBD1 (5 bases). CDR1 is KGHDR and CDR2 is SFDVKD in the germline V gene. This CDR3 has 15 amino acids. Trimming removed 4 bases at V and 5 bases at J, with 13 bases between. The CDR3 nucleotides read TGTGCCACCAGTGACCCCGCCCGACAGACCGGGGAGCTGTTTTTT. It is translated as CATSDPARQTGELFF.

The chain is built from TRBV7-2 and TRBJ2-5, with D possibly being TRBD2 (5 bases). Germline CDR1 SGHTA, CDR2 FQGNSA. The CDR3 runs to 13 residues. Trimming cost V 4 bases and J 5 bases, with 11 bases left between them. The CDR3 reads CASSSGLGETQYF. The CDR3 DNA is TGTGCCAGCAGCTCAGGACTTGGGGAGACCCAGTACTTC.

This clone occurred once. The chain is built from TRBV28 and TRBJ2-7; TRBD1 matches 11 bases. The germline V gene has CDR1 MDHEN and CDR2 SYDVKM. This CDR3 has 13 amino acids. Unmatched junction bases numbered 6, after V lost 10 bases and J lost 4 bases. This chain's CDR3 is CAIPGQGGYEQYF. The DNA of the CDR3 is TGTGCCATCCCGGGACAGGGGGGTTACGAGCAGTACTTC.

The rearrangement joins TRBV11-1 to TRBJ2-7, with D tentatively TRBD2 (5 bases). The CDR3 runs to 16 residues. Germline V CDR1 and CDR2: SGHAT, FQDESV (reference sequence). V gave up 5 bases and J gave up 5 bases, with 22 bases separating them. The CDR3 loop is CASSPWLSGFVDEQYF. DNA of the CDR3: TGTGCCAGCAGCCCATGGCTTTCGGGGTTTGTCGACGAGCAGTACTTC.